This section outlines one T cell receptor (beta chain) sequence together with its context. The antigen is not known. This CDR3 has 13 residues. Trimming cost V 4 bases and J 5 bases; bases outside gene matches: 5. Germline V lookup: CDR1 SGHAT, CDR2 FQNNGV. The data belong to a study of cytomegalovirus exposure and HLA in healthy donors. Study conclusions and caveats: The study listed approximately 170 cytomegalovirus-associated TCR beta chains. Relative to the approximately 700-donor mean, N-insertions were reportedly fewer in an Asian-associated ancestry cluster in a later analysis. Clonal expansion was found to be greater in HLA-associated TCR beta chains than in equally common others in a later analysis.

Primers for the PCR totalled 60 Vbeta and 13 Jbeta. Sequencing was performed with immunoSEQ multiplex PCR; in TCRdb, only in-frame clones are kept and a portion is missing. The sample lists 99,000 or so clones, roughly three quarters occurring once. The clonotype comes from a male donor in good health and CMV-seropositive. V usage is TRBV11-2 and J usage is TRBJ2-7; TRBD1 matches at 7 bases. Sequenced material: PBMCs. CDR3 loop: CASSSDRLDEQYF. DNA for the CDR3: TGTGCCAGCAGCTCGGACAGGCTCGACGAGCAGTACTTC.